This section outlines one TCR beta chain sequence together with its context. This sample was included in a study of blood T cells in healthy people across ages. The CDR3 covers 12 residues. The germline gives CDR1 SGHKS, CDR2 YYEKEE (reference sequence). The ends lost 4 bases at V and 10 bases at J; junction bases unmatched: 4. The use of a sample-barcoded 5' primer and a J-beta primer mix characterized a second PCR of about 6 to 11 cycles. One entry per CDR3 protein, called by TCRdb with MiXCR from the 5' RACE reads. The sample gives some 1.5 million distinct CDR3 sequences, 28% of which show up once; 7.7% is in the top ten.

Sequencing was performed on blood. The rearrangement joins TRBV5-5 to TRBJ1-4; 7 nucleotides align to TRBD1. The receptor comes from a woman aged 25 to 45 in good health. The DNA for the CDR3 is TGTGCCAGCAGCGACAGGGATGGAAAACTGTTTTTT. Encoded protein: CASSDRDGKLFF.